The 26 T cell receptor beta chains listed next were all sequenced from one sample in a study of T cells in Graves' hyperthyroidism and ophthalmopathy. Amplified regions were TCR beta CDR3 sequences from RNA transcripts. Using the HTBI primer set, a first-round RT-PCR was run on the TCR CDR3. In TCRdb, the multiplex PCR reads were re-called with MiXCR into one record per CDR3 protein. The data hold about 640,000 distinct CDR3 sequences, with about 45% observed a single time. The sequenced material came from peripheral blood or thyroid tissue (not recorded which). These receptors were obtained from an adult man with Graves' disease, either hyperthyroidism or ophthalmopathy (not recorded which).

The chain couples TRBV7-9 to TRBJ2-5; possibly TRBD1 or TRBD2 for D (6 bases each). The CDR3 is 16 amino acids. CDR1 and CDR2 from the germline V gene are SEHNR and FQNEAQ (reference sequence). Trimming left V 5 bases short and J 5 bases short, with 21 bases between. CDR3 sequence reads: CASSQEGGASLETQYF. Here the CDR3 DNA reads TGTGCCAGCAGCCAAGAGGGGGGCGCTTCACTCGAGACCCAGTACTTC.

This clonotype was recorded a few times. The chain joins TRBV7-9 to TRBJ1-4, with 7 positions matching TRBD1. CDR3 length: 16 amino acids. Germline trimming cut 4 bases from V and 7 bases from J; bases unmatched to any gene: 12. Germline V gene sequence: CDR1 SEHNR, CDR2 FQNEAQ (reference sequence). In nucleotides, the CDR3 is TGTGCCAGCAGCTCCCGGGGAGGGGGCAGGGCTGAAAAACTGTTTTTT. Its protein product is CASSSRGGGRAEKLFF.

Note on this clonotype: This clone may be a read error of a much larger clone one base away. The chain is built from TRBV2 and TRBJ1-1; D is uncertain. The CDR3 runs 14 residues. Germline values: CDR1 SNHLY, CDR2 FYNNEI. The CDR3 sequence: CAISESGDYTEVFF. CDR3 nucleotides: TGTGCCATCAGTGAGTCAGGAGATTACACTGAAGTTTTCTTT.

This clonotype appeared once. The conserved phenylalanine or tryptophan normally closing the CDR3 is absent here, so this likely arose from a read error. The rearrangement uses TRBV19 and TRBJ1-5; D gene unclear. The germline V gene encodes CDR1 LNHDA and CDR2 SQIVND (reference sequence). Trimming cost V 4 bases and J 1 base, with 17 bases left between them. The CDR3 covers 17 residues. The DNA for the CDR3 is TGTGCCAGTAGTACCCCCACGGGAGTTGGAAGCAATCAGCCCCAGCATTGT. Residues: CASSTPTGVGSNQPQHC.

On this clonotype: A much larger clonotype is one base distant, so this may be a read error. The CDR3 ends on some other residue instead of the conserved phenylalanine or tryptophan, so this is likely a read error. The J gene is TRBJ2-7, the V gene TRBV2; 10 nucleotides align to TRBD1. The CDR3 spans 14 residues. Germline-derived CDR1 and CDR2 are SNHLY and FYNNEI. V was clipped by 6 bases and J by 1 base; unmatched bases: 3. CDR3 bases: TGTGCCAGCAGGACAGGGGGCTGGTCCTACGAGCAGTACCTC. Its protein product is CASRTGGWSYEQYL.

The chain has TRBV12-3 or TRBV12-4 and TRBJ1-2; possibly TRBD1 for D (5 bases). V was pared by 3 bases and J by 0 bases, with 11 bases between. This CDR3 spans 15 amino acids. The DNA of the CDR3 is TGTGCCAGCAGTTTGGGACCTCCAACTAACTATGGCTACACCTTC. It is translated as CASSLGPPTNYGYTF.

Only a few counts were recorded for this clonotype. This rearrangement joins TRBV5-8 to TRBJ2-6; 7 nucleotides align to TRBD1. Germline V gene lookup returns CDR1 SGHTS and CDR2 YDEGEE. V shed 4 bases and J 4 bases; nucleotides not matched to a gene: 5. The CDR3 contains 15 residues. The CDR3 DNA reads TGTGCCAGCAGCGAGGGGGCAATAGGGGCCAACGTCCTGACTTTC. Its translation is CASSEGAIGANVLTF.

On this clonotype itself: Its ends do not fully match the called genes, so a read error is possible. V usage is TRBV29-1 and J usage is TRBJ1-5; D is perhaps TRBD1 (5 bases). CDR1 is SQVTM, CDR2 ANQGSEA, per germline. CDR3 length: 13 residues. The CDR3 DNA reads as TGTGCCTGGAGTACAGGCGGAGGCCGGCCCCAGCATTTT. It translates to CAWSTGGGRPQHF. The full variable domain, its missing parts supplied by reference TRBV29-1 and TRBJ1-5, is SAVISQKPSRDICQRGTSLTIQCQVDSQVTMMFWYRQQPGQSLTLIATANQGSEATYESGFVIDKFPISRPNLTFSTLTVSNMSPEDSSIYLCAWSTGGGRPQHFGDGTRLSIL.

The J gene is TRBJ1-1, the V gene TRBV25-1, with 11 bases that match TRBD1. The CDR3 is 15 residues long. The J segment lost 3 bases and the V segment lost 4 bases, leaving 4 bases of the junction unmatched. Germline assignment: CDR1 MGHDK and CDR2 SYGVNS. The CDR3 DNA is TGTGCCAGCAGTGCCGGGGACAGGGGGGACACTGAAGCTTTCTTT. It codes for CASSAGDRGDTEAFF.

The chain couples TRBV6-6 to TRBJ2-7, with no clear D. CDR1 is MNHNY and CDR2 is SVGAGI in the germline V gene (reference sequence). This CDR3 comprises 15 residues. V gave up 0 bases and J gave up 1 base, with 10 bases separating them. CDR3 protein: CASSYSVAISYEQYF. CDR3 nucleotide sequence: TGTGCCAGCAGTTACTCGGTAGCAATTTCCTACGAGCAGTACTTC.

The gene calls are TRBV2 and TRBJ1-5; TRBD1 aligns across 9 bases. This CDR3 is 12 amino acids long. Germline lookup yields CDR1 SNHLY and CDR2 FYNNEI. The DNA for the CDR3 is TGTGCTCAACGGGACAGGGATCAGCCCCAGCATTTT. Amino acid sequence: CAQRDRDQPQHF.

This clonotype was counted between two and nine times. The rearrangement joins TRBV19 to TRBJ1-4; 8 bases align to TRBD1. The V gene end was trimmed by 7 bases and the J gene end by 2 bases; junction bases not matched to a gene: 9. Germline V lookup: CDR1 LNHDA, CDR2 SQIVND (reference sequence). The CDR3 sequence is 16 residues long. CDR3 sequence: CASNSGGPATNEKLFF. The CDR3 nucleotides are TGTGCCAGTAACTCAGGGGGCCCCGCGACTAATGAAAAACTGTTTTTT.

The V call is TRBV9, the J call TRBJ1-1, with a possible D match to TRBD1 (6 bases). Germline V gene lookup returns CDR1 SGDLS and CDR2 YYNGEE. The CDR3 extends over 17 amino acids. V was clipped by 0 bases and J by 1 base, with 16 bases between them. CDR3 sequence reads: CASSVDFGGAGNTEAFF. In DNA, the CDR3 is TGTGCCAGCAGCGTAGATTTTGGGGGCGCAGGGAACACTGAAGCTTTCTTT.

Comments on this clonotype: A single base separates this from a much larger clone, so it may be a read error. DNA of the CDR3: TGTGCCAGCAGTGATGGGGGGCTCGGCGGAAACACCATATATTTT. It yields the protein CASSDGGLGGNTIYF. This chain joins TRBV2 and TRBJ1-3; a possible D gene is TRBD1 (6 bases). V shed 3 bases and J shed 4 bases, with 13 bases lying between them. The CDR3 is 15 residues long. Germline CDR1 is SNHLY and CDR2 is FYNNEI. The full variable domain, completed using reference TRBV2 and TRBJ1-3, is EPEVTQTPSHQVTQMGQEVILRCVPISNHLYFYWYRQILGQKVEFLVSFYNNEISEKSEIFDDQFSVERPDGSNFTLKIRSTKLEDSAMYFCASSDGGLGGNTIYFGEGSWLTVV.

The CDR3 sequence: CASSVRAGVGYTEAFF. Written as DNA, the CDR3 is TGTGCCAGTAGTGTTAGAGCGGGGGTGGGGTACACTGAAGCTTTCTTT. This chain joins TRBV19 and TRBJ1-1; TRBD1 is a possible D gene (5 bases). This CDR3 contains 16 residues. V was clipped by 5 bases and J by 3 bases, with 19 bases between them. Germline V gives CDR1 LNHDA, CDR2 SQIVND (reference sequence).

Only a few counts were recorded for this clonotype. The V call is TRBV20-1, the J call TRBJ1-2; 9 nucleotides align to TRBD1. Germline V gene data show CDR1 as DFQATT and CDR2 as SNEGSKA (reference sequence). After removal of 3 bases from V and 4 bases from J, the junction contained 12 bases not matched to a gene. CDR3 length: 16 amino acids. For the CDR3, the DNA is TGCAGTGCTAGTCCCAAGGAATCGACAGGGGGCTATGGCTACACCTTC. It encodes CSASPKESTGGYGYTF.

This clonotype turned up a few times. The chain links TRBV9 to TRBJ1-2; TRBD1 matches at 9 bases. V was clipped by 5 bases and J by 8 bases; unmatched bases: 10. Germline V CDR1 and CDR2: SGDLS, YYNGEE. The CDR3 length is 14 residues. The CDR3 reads CASSATQGARGYTF. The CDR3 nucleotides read TGTGCCAGCAGTGCTACACAGGGGGCGAGAGGCTACACCTTC.

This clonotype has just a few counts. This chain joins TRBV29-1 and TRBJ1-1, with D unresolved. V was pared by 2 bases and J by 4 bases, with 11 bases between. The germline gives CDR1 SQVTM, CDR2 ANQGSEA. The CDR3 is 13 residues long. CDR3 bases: TGCAGCGTTGAACAGTCTGGCTCCACTGAAGCTTTCTTT. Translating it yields CSVEQSGSTEAFF.

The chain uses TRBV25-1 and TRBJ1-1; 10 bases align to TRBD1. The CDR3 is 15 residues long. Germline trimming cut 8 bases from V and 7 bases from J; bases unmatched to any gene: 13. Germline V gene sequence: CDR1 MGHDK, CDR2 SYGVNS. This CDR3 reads CASSPRRTGGVEAFF. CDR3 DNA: TGTGCCAGCTCACCAAGGAGGACAGGGGGGGTTGAAGCTTTCTTT.

CDR3 coding DNA: TGTGCCAGCAGTTTAGGGGACCCCAATTCACCCCTCCACTTT. This translates into CASSLGDPNSPLHF. The chain joins TRBV12-3 or TRBV12-4 to TRBJ1-6, with a weak D call TRBD1 (5 bases). Between the trimmed V and J ends, which lost 1 base and 7 bases, there was a span of 8 bases. CDR3 length: 14 residues.

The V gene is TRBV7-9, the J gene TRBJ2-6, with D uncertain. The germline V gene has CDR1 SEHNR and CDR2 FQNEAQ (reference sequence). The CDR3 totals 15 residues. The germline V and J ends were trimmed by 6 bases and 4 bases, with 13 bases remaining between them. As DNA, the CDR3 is TGTGCCAGCAGTCTCGACGCCTCGGGGGCCAACGTCCTGACTTTC. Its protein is CASSLDASGANVLTF.

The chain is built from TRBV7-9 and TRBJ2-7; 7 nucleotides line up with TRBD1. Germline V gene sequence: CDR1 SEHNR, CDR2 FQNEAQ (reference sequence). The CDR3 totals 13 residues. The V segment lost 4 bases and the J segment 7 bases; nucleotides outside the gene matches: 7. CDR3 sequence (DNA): TGTGCCAGCAGCTACCGGACACAGGGGGAGCAGTACTTC. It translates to CASSYRTQGEQYF.

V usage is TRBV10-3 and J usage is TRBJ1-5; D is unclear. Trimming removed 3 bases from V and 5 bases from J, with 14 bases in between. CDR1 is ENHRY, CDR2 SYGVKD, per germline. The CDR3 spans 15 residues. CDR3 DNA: TGTGCCATCAGTGACCTTCCAGGTCTTGATCAGCCCCAGCATTTT. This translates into CAISDLPGLDQPQHF.

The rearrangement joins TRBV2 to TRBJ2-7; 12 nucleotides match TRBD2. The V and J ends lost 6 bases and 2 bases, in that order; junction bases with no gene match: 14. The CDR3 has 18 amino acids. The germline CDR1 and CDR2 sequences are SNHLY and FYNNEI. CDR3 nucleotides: TGTGCCAGCAGCTCGAACCATCTAGCGGGAGGGTCGACCTACGAGCAGTACTTC. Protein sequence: CASSSNHLAGGSTYEQYF.

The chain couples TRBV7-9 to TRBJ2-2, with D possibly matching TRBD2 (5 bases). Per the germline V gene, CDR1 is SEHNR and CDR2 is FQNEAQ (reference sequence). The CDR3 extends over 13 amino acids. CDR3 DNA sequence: TGTGCTACGGGGAGCCCAAACACCGGGGAGCTGTTTTTT. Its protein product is CATGSPNTGELFF.

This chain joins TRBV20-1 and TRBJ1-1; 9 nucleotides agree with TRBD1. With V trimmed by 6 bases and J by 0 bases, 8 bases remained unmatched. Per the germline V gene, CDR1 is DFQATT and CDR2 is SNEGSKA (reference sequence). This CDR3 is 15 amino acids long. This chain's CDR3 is CSAAQGARMNTEAFF. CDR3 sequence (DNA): TGCAGTGCGGCACAGGGGGCACGGATGAACACTGAAGCTTTCTTT.